A selection of T cell receptor beta chains follows, all from one sample in a study of OX40 agonist ivuxolimab in advanced cancers. Sequencing was performed with immunoSEQ multiplex PCR; in TCRdb, only in-frame clones are kept and a portion is missing. The data show roughly 120,000 clones, with roughly nine tenths seen just once and 0.55% held by the top ten. The sample in question was CD4+ or CD8+ T cells sorted from blood, obtained in a trial of the OX40 agonist ivuxolimab. The receptors stem from an adult with an advanced solid tumor such as melanoma, head and neck, liver or kidney cancer. CDR3s include the opening cysteine and the closing phenylalanine or tryptophan. The D gene is left open where the match is weak. Clone size appears in some rows only: once, few, many, or a class for an expanded clone.

>TRBJ2-7|TRBV5-1|NA|NA
TGCGCCAGCAGCCCGGGCTCATGGGGCGAGCAGTACTTC
CASSPGSWGEQYF
>TRBJ2-5|TRBV5-6|NA|NA
TGTGCCAGCAGCTTACTGGGGGACCAGTACTTC
CASSLLGDQYF
>TRBJ2-7|TRBV7-2|TRBD2|few
TGTGCCAGCAGCCCTAGCGGGGCTACCTACGAGCAGTACTTC
CASSPSGATYEQYF
>TRBJ2-1|TRBV6-5|NA|NA
TGTGCCAGCAGCAGGGTCGGCAATGAGCAGTTCTTC
CASSRVGNEQFF
>TRBJ1-6|TRBV6-5|NA|NA
TGTGCCAGCAGTTATTTCCGGGACTCACCCCTCCACTTT
CASSYFRDSPLHF
>TRBJ2-5|TRBV7-9|NA|NA
TGTGCCAGCCGGCCGGGGCGGATCCAAGAGACCCAGTACTTC
CASRPGRIQETQYF
>TRBJ1-5|TRBV5-5|NA|NA
TGTGCCAGCAGCCCCAGGGGTATTGGAAATCAGCCCCAGCATTTT
CASSPRGIGNQPQHF
>TRBJ1-2|TRBV10-3|NA|once
TGTGCCATCAGTGAGGGGACGCTCCATAACTATGGCTACACCTTC
CAISEGTLHNYGYTF
>TRBJ1-6|TRBV14|NA|NA
TGTGCCAGCAGCCAAGGGCGGAGCTCCTATAATTCACCCCTCCACTTT
CASSQGRSSYNSPLHF
>TRBJ2-7|TRBV30|TRBD1|NA
TGTGCCTGGGGACAGGGGGAGGGTTCCTACGAGCAGTACTTC
CAWGQGEGSYEQYF
>TRBJ2-7|TRBV4-3|TRBD2|NA
TGCGCCAGCAGCCAAGCTCCCCTTCTGAGCGGGGGGTTCTCCTACGAGCAGTACTTC
CASSQAPLLSGGFSYEQYF
>TRBJ2-3|TRBV27|NA|once
TGTGCCAGCAGCATCTATAGTAGGGGGGTGGTAGATACGCAGTATTTT
CASSIYSRGVVDTQYF
>TRBJ2-2|TRBV7-3|TRBD1|NA
TGTGCCAGCAGCTCCCGGACAGGGGGTACCGGGGAGCTGTTTTTT
CASSSRTGGTGELFF
>TRBJ1-5|TRBV7-2|NA|NA
TGTGCCAGCAGCTTAGCTGGGATTTATCAGCCCCAGCATTTT
CASSLAGIYQPQHF
>TRBJ1-1|TRBV28|NA|NA
TGTGCCAGTATGGTCACAGTGAACACTGAAGCTTTCTTT
CASMVTVNTEAFF
>TRBJ1-3|TRBV7-2|NA|NA
TGTGCCAGCAACCCAAGTGGGGGGGCTGGAAACACCATATATTTT
CASNPSGGAGNTIYF